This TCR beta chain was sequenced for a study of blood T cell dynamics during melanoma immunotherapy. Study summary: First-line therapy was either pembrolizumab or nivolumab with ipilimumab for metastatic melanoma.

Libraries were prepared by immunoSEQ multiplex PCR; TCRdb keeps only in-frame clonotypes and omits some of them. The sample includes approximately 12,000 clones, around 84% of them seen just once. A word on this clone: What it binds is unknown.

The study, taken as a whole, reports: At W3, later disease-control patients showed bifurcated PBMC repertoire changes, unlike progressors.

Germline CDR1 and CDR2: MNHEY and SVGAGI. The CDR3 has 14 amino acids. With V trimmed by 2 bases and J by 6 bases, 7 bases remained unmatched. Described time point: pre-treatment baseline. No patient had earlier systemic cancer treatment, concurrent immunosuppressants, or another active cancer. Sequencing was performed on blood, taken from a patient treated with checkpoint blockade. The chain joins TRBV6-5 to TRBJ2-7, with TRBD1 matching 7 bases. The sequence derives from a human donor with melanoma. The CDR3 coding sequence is TGTGCCAGCAGTTACCTACAGGGGATCGGCGAGCAGTACTTC. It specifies CASSYLQGIGEQYF.